Listed below are T cell receptor beta chains from one sample, sequenced in a study of OX40 agonist ivuxolimab in advanced cancers. Using immunoSEQ multiplex PCR, the repertoire was profiled, and TCRdb retains in-frame clones only, with some absent. Altogether 20,000 to 30,000 clones are present, more than 70% being singletons, with the ten largest covering about 26%. The specimen comprised CD4+ or CD8+ T cells sorted from blood, sampled in a trial of the OX40 agonist ivuxolimab. Receptors originate from an adult with an advanced solid tumor such as melanoma, head and neck, liver or kidney cancer. The CDR3 runs from the conserved cysteine through the conserved F or W. Fields, in order: V gene, D gene, clone size, J gene, CDR3 DNA, CDR3 protein. A D gene is named only where the DNA matches it firmly. Clone size, where shown, is once, few, many, or a class for clones that have expanded.

TRBV2	-	-	TRBJ1-3	TGTGCCAGCAGCATGGACACGAGAGGCACCATATATTTT	CASSMDTRGTIYF
TRBV7-3	TRBD1	-	TRBJ2-2	TGTGCCAGCAGCCCGACAGGGGATCACACCGGGGAGCTGTTTTTT	CASSPTGDHTGELFF
TRBV6-1	-	few	TRBJ1-5	TGTGCCAGCAGTGAATCAGGGGCTGGCAATCAGCCCCAGCATTTT	CASSESGAGNQPQHF
TRBV4-3	-	-	TRBJ2-6	TGCGCCAGCAGCCAAGAAGAAGGGCGAGGGGCCAACGTCCTGACTTTC	CASSQEEGRGANVLTF
TRBV23-1	-	-	TRBJ2-2	TGCGCCAGCAGTCAGACTCCTGGGGAACGGTCGCAGGGGATGGCCGGGGAGCTGTTTTTT	CASSQTPGERSQGMAGELFF
TRBV7-9	TRBD1	-	TRBJ2-7	TGTGCCAGCAGCTCATTGACAGGGGGGAGGTTCGAGCAGTACTTC	CASSSLTGGRFEQYF
TRBV7-8	-	-	TRBJ1-5	TGTGCCAGCAGCTTAGCAGGTAACGGCGATCAGCCCCAGCATTTT	CASSLAGNGDQPQHF
TRBV28	-	-	TRBJ1-1	TGTGCCAGCAGTTTATGGGAAAGAGCTTTCTTT	CASSLWERAFF
TRBV28	TRBD1	few	TRBJ1-5	TGTGCCAGCAGGGCCCTTGATCCCGGGACAGGGCTCGATCAGCCCCAGCATTTT	CASRALDPGTGLDQPQHF
TRBV9	-	-	TRBJ1-3	TGTGCCAGCAGCGTAGGCTTACCCAACACCATATATTTT	CASSVGLPNTIYF
TRBV7-6	-	-	TRBJ2-7	TGTGCCAGCAGCTTAGGGGGGGCGTCCTACGAGCAGTACTTC	CASSLGGASYEQYF
TRBV5-6	-	-	TRBJ2-7	TGTGCCACCGAAGACAGGCTTTCATACGAGCAGTACTTC	CATEDRLSYEQYF
TRBV5-3	-	-	TRBJ2-3	TGTGCCAGCATCGCCGGGTTTAGCACAGATACGCGGTATTTT	CASIAGFSTDTRYF
TRBV27	-	-	TRBJ2-1	TGTGCCAGCAGTTTAGGGCACCGACCCTACAATGAGCAGTTCTTC	CASSLGHRPYNEQFF
TRBV27	TRBD2	few	TRBJ2-1	TGTGCCAGCAGTTCCCTTGGACTAGCGGGAGTGGGGAATGAGCAGTTCTTC	CASSSLGLAGVGNEQFF
TRBV19	TRBD1	-	TRBJ1-2	TGTGCCAGTAGTCCGGCGACAGGGGGCGCGGTGTACTATGGCTACACCTTC	CASSPATGGAVYYGYTF
TRBV27	TRBD2	-	TRBJ2-1	TGTGCCAGCAGACCAACTAGCGGCCACAATGAGCAGTTCTTC	CASRPTSGHNEQFF
TRBV6-6	-	-	TRBJ2-7	TGTGCCAGCAGTTTGGGGAGCTCCTACGAGCAGTACTTC	CASSLGSSYEQYF
TRBV5-5	-	few	TRBJ2-3	TGTGCCAGCAGCCCCTCCAGGGACACTTCTCCCACAGATACGCAGTATTTT	CASSPSRDTSPTDTQYF
TRBV5-1	-	-	TRBJ1-6	TGCGCCAGCAGCGCCAAGGGGAGCTCCTATAATTCACCCCTCCACTTT	CASSAKGSSYNSPLHF
TRBV7-8	TRBD2	-	TRBJ2-1	TGTGCCAGCAGCCTCCGGGGGGTCAATGAGCAGTTCTTC	CASSLRGVNEQFF
TRBV30	-	-	TRBJ2-1	TGTGCCTGGAGTGTAAGTAACGATGAGCAGTTCTTC	CAWSVSNDEQFF